The 15 T cell receptor beta chains reported below all come from one sample, sequenced in a study of blood T cells in healthy people across ages (dated by TCRdb to between 2014 and 2016). Library method: 5' RACE. This sample was sequenced with an Illumina HiSeq 2500. A second 7 to 11 cycle PCR used a sample-barcoded 5' primer and a J-beta primer mix. TCRdb reprocessed the public reads (quality trimming at Q25 with fastp, clone calling with MiXCR) and kept in-frame beta chains. Every distinct CDR3 protein forms one entry, paired with its most common genes and DNA. In this sample the table shows about a million distinct CDR3 sequences, around 46% of which occur a single time. The ten largest clonotypes hold 13% of the sample. The sequencing input was blood. The source of these receptors is a man aged 25-45 years in good health.

The rearrangement uses TRBV6-2 or TRBV6-3 and TRBJ2-1; 8 bases fit TRBD1. With V trimmed by 4 bases and J by 10 bases, 12 bases remained unmatched. This CDR3 comprises 15 residues. Per the germline V gene, CDR1 is MNHEY and CDR2 is SVGEGT. The CDR3 loop reads CASSSAGQVIVEQFF. The CDR3 nucleotides are TGTGCCAGCAGTTCCGCGGGACAGGTAATTGTCGAGCAGTTCTTC.

The rearrangement uses TRBV2 and TRBJ1-2; D remains unclear. This CDR3 region has 13 residues. Germline CDR1 SNHLY, CDR2 FYNNEI. Trimming pared 7 bases from V and 8 bases from J, leaving 17 bases between. The CDR3 spells CASKADLSRGYTF. In nucleotides, the CDR3 is TGTGCCAGCAAGGCAGATCTTTCGCGCGGCTACACCTTC.

Only a few counts were recorded for this clonotype. The V call is TRBV20-1, the J call TRBJ2-4; no firm D call. The assigned J gene may be wrong: the sequence end matches TRBJ2-7 better. Germline-derived CDR1 and CDR2 are DFQATT and SNEGSKA (reference sequence). CDR3 length: 11 residues. The DNA of the CDR3 is TGCAGTGCTAGAGAGCCCGGCGAGCAGTACTTC. This gives the protein CSAREPGEQYF.

J is TRBJ2-7 and V is TRBV7-8, with TRBD2 matching over 13 bases. V trimming: 3 bases; J trimming: 4 bases; junction bases outside the gene matches: 6. Germline V CDR1 and CDR2: SGHVS, FQNEAQ. This CDR3 has 16 amino acids. CDR3 bases: TGTGCCAGCAGCTTTCCGGGACTAGCGGGGAAGTACGAGCAGTACTTC. Residues: CASSFPGLAGKYEQYF.

The chain couples TRBV5-1 to TRBJ1-1, with D maybe TRBD1 (5 bases). V lost 7 bases to trimming and J lost 3 bases, with 16 bases between them. Per the germline V gene, CDR1 is SGHRS and CDR2 is YFSETQ. The CDR3 sequence is 14 residues long. This CDR3 is CASAPAGGYTEAFF. As DNA, the CDR3 is TGCGCCAGCGCTCCGGCGGGGGGGTACACTGAAGCTTTCTTT.

J is TRBJ1-1 and V is TRBV6-6, with 9 bases matching TRBD1. The CDR3 length is 14 residues. Germline assignment: CDR1 MNHNY and CDR2 SVGAGI (reference sequence). J gave up 4 bases and V 5 bases, and 5 bases lay outside the gene matches. The CDR3 is CASSPGDRVTEAFF. The CDR3 nucleotides read TGTGCCAGCAGTCCCGGGGACAGGGTCACTGAAGCTTTCTTT.

This chain connects TRBV4-2 to TRBJ2-1; D perhaps matches TRBD1 (6 bases). The V end was cut by 2 bases, the J end by 8 bases, with 22 bases between. Looked up from germline, CDR1 is LGHNA and CDR2 is YNFKEQ. This CDR3 contains 17 residues. This chain's CDR3 is CASSQLYRERARDEQFF. The CDR3, as DNA: TGTGCCAGCAGCCAACTCTACAGGGAGCGTGCAAGGGATGAGCAGTTCTTC.

The genes are TRBV12-3 or TRBV12-4 and TRBJ2-3; D possibly corresponds to TRBD1 (6 bases). Between the trimmed V and J ends, which lost 5 bases and 7 bases, there was a span of 25 bases. This CDR3 comprises 17 residues. Here the CDR3 DNA reads TGTGCCAGCAGTCCCTTATGGGGATCCGGGACATCTTATACGCAGTATTTT. It is translated as CASSPLWGSGTSYTQYF.

V and J are TRBV14 and TRBJ2-7, with D uncertain. The germline V and J ends were trimmed by 0 bases and 6 bases, with 9 bases remaining between them. The germline V gene encodes CDR1 SGHDN and CDR2 FVKESK. The length of the CDR3 is 13 residues. CDR3 residues: CASSQDFTTEQYF. DNA for the CDR3: TGTGCCAGCAGCCAAGATTTTACCACCGAGCAGTACTTC.

This clonotype was detected a few times. The chain employs TRBV28 and TRBJ2-1; 9 bases fit TRBD2. Germline V gives CDR1 MDHEN, CDR2 SYDVKM. The CDR3 extends over 13 amino acids. V lost 7 bases and J lost 12; bases outside the gene matches: 10. The CDR3 is CASNPGLANRQFF. In DNA, the CDR3 is TGTGCCAGCAACCCGGGACTAGCAAATAGGCAGTTCTTC.

This clonotype was counted only a few times. This sequence joins TRBV6-5 and TRBJ2-1; 12 nucleotides agree with TRBD2. There are 19 residues in the CDR3. Germline lookup yields CDR1 MNHEY and CDR2 SVGAGI. Trimming took 0 bases from V and 0 from J; bases not matched to a gene: 6. The CDR3 sequence: CASSYSLAGGSSSYNEQFF. The CDR3 region has the DNA TGTGCCAGCAGTTACTCGCTAGCGGGGGGGTCCAGCTCCTACAATGAGCAGTTCTTC.

Only a few counts were recorded for this clonotype. The gene calls are TRBV30 and TRBJ1-2, with 8 bases matching TRBD1. CDR3 size: 12 residues. After removal of 6 bases from V and 7 bases from J, the junction contained 7 bases not matched to a gene. Germline values: CDR1 GTSNPN, CDR2 SVGIG (reference sequence). This chain's CDR3 is CACDRGPPGYTF. In nucleotides, the CDR3 is TGTGCCTGTGACAGGGGCCCTCCTGGCTACACCTTC. Supplemented by reference TRBV30 and TRBJ1-2, the full variable domain reads SQTIHQWPATLVQPVGSPLSLECTVEGTSNPNLYWYRQAAGRGLQLLFYSVGIGQISSEVPQNLSASRPQDRQFILSSKKLLLSDSGFYLCACDRGPPGYTFGSGTRLTVV.

This clonotype was counted only a few times. V usage is TRBV6-2 or TRBV6-3 and J usage is TRBJ2-1, with 12 bases aligning to TRBD2. The CDR3 contains 13 residues. The junction had 4 bases not matched to a gene; V was cut back by 8 bases and J by 8 bases. CDR1 MNHEY and CDR2 SVGEGT come from the germline V gene. The CDR3 sequence is CASGTSGSHEQFF. CDR3 in DNA: TGTGCCAGCGGGACTAGCGGGTCCCATGAGCAGTTCTTC.

The V and J genes are TRBV4-3 and TRBJ1-2; D may be TRBD1 (5 bases). Deletions cut 4 bases from V and 1 base from J, with 16 bases between. The germline V gene has CDR1 LGHNA and CDR2 YSLEER. This CDR3 contains 16 residues. The CDR3 coding sequence is TGCGCCAGCAGCCTGTCGACCGGGGGGAGTAACTATGGCTACACCTTC. Protein product: CASSLSTGGSNYGYTF.

This clonotype came up a few times. The V and J genes are TRBV20-1 and TRBJ1-4; D might be TRBD1 (6 bases). With 3 bases removed from V and 4 bases from J, the gap between germline ends came to 15 bases. Germline V CDR1 and CDR2: DFQATT, SNEGSKA (reference sequence). The CDR3 runs 15 residues. The DNA for the CDR3 is TGCAGTGCTAGGGCCTCCGGGGGCATTAATGAAAAACTGTTTTTT. Protein product: CSARASGGINEKLFF.